This T cell receptor beta chain was captured by sequencing in a study of blood T cell repertoires in COVID-19. At the level of the study: Sites across the United States, Italy and Spain contributed samples from acute and convalescent COVID-19. The cDNA or gDNA used as material had been derived from T cells, B-cell-depleted T cells, or PBMCs.

Under the authors' procedure: Estimation of nucleated cell counts was performed using reference gene primer amplification. Produced via immunoSEQ multiplex PCR; TCRdb's table is partial and in-frame only. V and J calls plus clone size are reproduced from that table; the DNA served to infer D and trimming. The sample lists some 150,000 clones; roughly 86% were seen once. The material sequenced was peripheral blood. This clonotype originated in a human donor in a cohort sampled during active COVID-19.

In nucleotides, the CDR3 is TGTGCCAGCAGCTCCACTAGCGGGAGAGGGCCGGGTAATGAGCAGTTCTTC. Amino acid sequence: CASSSTSGRGPGNEQFF. The rearrangement joins TRBV7-2 to TRBJ2-1; 11 positions match TRBD2. This CDR3 region has 17 residues. V shed 4 bases and J 7 bases; nucleotides not matched to a gene: 12. Germline lookup yields CDR1 SGHTA and CDR2 FQGNSA.